This is a list of T cell receptor beta chains from one sample in a study of cytotoxic CD8 clonotypes in ibrutinib-treated CLL. Method: immunoSEQ multiplex PCR; TCRdb's copy keeps in-frame clones and lacks some. The repertoire holds about 7,600 clones, with approximately 79% as singletons. Here the sequenced sample was PBMCs, taken before ibrutinib treatment. These receptors originate from a human donor with chronic lymphocytic leukemia. Both conserved end residues are part of each CDR3. The D gene is left open where the match is weak. Clone size appears in some rows only: once, few, many, or a class for an expanded clone.

J: TRBJ1-2; V: TRBV15; length: 12; D: -; size: -; DNA: TGTGCCACCAGCAGAGAGCGAAGGGGCTACACCTTC; CDR3: CATSRERRGYTF
J: TRBJ1-2; V: TRBV30; length: 12; D: -; size: -; DNA: TGTGCCTGGGGACATGGTGGCCTTGGCTACACCTTC; CDR3: CAWGHGGLGYTF
J: TRBJ2-7; V: TRBV6-1; length: 17; D: TRBD1; size: -; DNA: TGTGCCAGCAGTGGCAATACGAGGGGGCAGGGAACCTACGAGCAGTACTTC; CDR3: CASSGNTRGQGTYEQYF
J: TRBJ2-3; V: TRBV7-3; length: 17; D: TRBD2; size: -; DNA: TGTGCCAGCAGTCCGGGGGTCGCGGGAGGGCCCACAGATACGCAGTATTTT; CDR3: CASSPGVAGGPTDTQYF
J: TRBJ2-4; V: TRBV5-1; length: 19; D: TRBD2; size: -; DNA: TGCGCCAGCAGCTCAGGATACGGAGCGGGGGGAGGGGCCAAAAACATTCAGTACTTC; CDR3: CASSSGYGAGGGAKNIQYF
J: TRBJ1-2; V: TRBV4-2; length: 13; D: TRBD1; size: -; DNA: TGTGCCAGCAGAAACAGGGGGAACTATGGCTACACCTTC; CDR3: CASRNRGNYGYTF
J: TRBJ2-3; V: TRBV28; length: 13; D: -; size: -; DNA: TGTGCCAGCAACGTTTTTAGCACAGATACGCAGTATTTT; CDR3: CASNVFSTDTQYF
J: TRBJ2-5; V: TRBV5-1; length: 16; D: TRBD2; size: -; DNA: TGCGCCAGCAGCCCGGGACTAGCGGGGGTTAAAGAGACCCAGTACTTC; CDR3: CASSPGLAGVKETQYF
J: TRBJ2-5; V: TRBV30; length: 13; D: -; size: -; DNA: TGTGCCTGGAGTCGAACTTACCAAGAGACCCAGTACTTC; CDR3: CAWSRTYQETQYF
J: TRBJ1-2; V: TRBV10-3; length: 14; D: -; size: -; DNA: TGTGCCATCAGTGAGTCTCTAGGAAACTATGGCTACACCTTC; CDR3: CAISESLGNYGYTF
J: TRBJ1-2; V: TRBV28; length: 15; D: -; size: -; DNA: TGTGCCAGCAGTCCGCGAGAGAGCAGACCCTATGGCTACACCTTC; CDR3: CASSPRESRPYGYTF
J: TRBJ2-3; V: TRBV27; length: 18; D: TRBD2; size: once; DNA: TGTGCCAGCAGCACCAATCAGGGGAGCGGGAGCTTCACAGATACGCAGTATTTT; CDR3: CASSTNQGSGSFTDTQYF
J: TRBJ2-3; V: TRBV7-2; length: 16; D: TRBD2; size: -; DNA: TGTGCCAGCAGCTTCGTGGGCGGGAGTGGCACAGATACGCAGTATTTT; CDR3: CASSFVGGSGTDTQYF
J: TRBJ2-7; V: TRBV10-3; length: 12; D: -; size: -; DNA: TGTGCCATCAGTGTCGGGGGCTACGAGCAGTACTTC; CDR3: CAISVGGYEQYF
J: TRBJ2-7; V: TRBV28; length: 18; D: -; size: -; DNA: TGTGCCAGCGACCGGCGGGACTTTTTCCCCCCCAACGCCTTAGGGCAGTACTTC; CDR3: CASDRRDFFPPNALGQYF
J: TRBJ2-2; V: TRBV2; length: 12; D: -; size: -; DNA: TGTGCCAGCAGAGGATTCACCGGGGAGCTGTTTTTT; CDR3: CASRGFTGELFF
J: TRBJ1-6; V: TRBV2; length: 14; D: -; size: -; DNA: TGTGCCAGCAGAGCGGAGGGTAGAGGGTCACCCCTCCACTTT; CDR3: CASRAEGRGSPLHF
J: TRBJ2-3; V: TRBV28; length: 15; D: -; size: once; DNA: TGTGCCAGCAGTTTTCAGACTTCTAGCACAGATACGCAGTATTTT; CDR3: CASSFQTSSTDTQYF
J: TRBJ1-5; V: TRBV28; length: 15; D: -; size: few; DNA: TGTGCCAGCAGTTTCCGGCCGGGAGGGAATCAGCCCCAGCATTTT; CDR3: CASSFRPGGNQPQHF
J: TRBJ2-7; V: TRBV28; length: 15; D: TRBD2; size: -; DNA: TGTGCCAGCAGTTCCCCTAGCGGACCGGGGTACGAGCAGTACTTC; CDR3: CASSSPSGPGYEQYF
J: TRBJ2-5; V: TRBV29-1; length: 12; D: -; size: -; DNA: TGCAGCGTCCAAAGGGGTATAGAGACCCAGTACTTC; CDR3: CSVQRGIETQYF
J: TRBJ2-3; V: TRBV28; length: 14; D: TRBD2; size: -; DNA: TGTGCCAGCAACCTTCTAGCGGGCCCAGATACGCAGTATTTT; CDR3: CASNLLAGPDTQYF
J: TRBJ2-5; V: TRBV9; length: 15; D: -; size: -; DNA: TGTGCCAGCAGCGTAGGGGTCTCTGGGTGGGAGACCCAGTACTTC; CDR3: CASSVGVSGWETQYF
J: TRBJ2-1; V: TRBV4-1; length: 17; D: TRBD2; size: -; DNA: TGCGCCAGCAGCCAAGTACAGCTAGCGGGAGGGGGGAATGAGCAGTTCTTC; CDR3: CASSQVQLAGGGNEQFF
J: TRBJ2-3; V: TRBV5-1; length: 13; D: -; size: -; DNA: TGCGCCAGCAGCGAGGGGGGGCTGAATACGCAGTATTTT; CDR3: CASSEGGLNTQYF
J: TRBJ2-1; V: TRBV4-3; length: 14; D: -; size: once; DNA: TGCGCCAGCAGCCAAGCGAGCTCCTACAATGAGCAGTTCTTC; CDR3: CASSQASSYNEQFF
J: TRBJ2-2; V: TRBV7-8; length: 16; D: TRBD1; size: -; DNA: TGTGCCAGCAGCTCGACAGGGGGGTGGGTCACCGGGGAGCTGTTTTTT; CDR3: CASSSTGGWVTGELFF
J: TRBJ2-7; V: TRBV4-2; length: 17; D: TRBD1; size: -; DNA: TGTGCCAGCAGCCCTAGGACAGGGGGCGGCTTCTCCTACGAGCAGTACTTC; CDR3: CASSPRTGGGFSYEQYF
J: TRBJ2-7; V: TRBV5-1; length: 16; D: TRBD2; size: -; DNA: TGCGCCAGCAGCTTGGGGACCCTTAGCGGGGCGGGCGAGCAGTACTTC; CDR3: CASSLGTLSGAGEQYF
J: TRBJ1-1; V: TRBV7-9; length: 14; D: -; size: few; DNA: TGTGCCAGCAGCTTAGAGGGAATTGGGGCTGAAGCTTTCTTT; CDR3: CASSLEGIGAEAFF
J: TRBJ2-4; V: TRBV4-2; length: 15; D: -; size: -; DNA: TGTGCCAGCAGCCAACAATCAGGGAATAATGTCATTCAGTACTTC; CDR3: CASSQQSGNNVIQYF
J: TRBJ1-1; V: TRBV5-4; length: 13; D: -; size: -; DNA: TGTGCCAGCAGCTTGATGACGGGCACTGAAGCTTTCTTT; CDR3: CASSLMTGTEAFF